This TCR beta chain comes out of a study of T cell repertoires in cytomegalovirus infection. Study information: It can be stated that public TCR beta signatures indicated CMV infection as well as a matching HLA type.

This clonotype occurred many times. Its target is not known. Study-level results: Based on cumulative public TCR beta family frequency, carriers of CMV plus the relevant HLA were identified. Dominant in the ex vivo response were TCR beta clonotypes restricted by HLA-C and specific for CMV.

TCRdb processed the reads anew with MiXCR; each CDR3 protein has one entry. Found here are 210,000 or so distinct CDR3 sequences, around 6.2% of them singletons; the top ten hold roughly 6%. The CDR3 extends over 15 amino acids. V was shortened by 2 bases and J by 8 bases, with 15 bases between the two germline ends. The chain links TRBV12-3 or TRBV12-4 to TRBJ1-4; D is perhaps TRBD1 (6 bases). The sequence derives from a human donor in good health (CMV status not recorded). Some clones in this sample may be carry-over from other donors' samples. Sequenced input: PBMCs. The CDR3 sequence is CASSLMAGAEEKLFF. In nucleotides, the CDR3 is TGTGCCAGCAGTTTAATGGCAGGGGCAGAAGAAAAACTGTTTTTT.